This T cell receptor (beta chain) was captured in a study of T cell changes during pregnancy in multiple sclerosis. Germline V lookup: CDR1 SGHTA, CDR2 FQGTGA. The CDR3 runs to 15 residues. V was pared by 6 bases and J by 2 bases, with 14 bases between. Measured with immunoSEQ multiplex PCR; TCRdb has only the in-frame clones, and not every one. The sample consists of over 45,000 clones, around 90% of them appearing once. Sequencing was performed on peripheral blood, taken in the third trimester of pregnancy. The TCR comes from a female donor in good health, enrolled as a control in a pregnancy study. This chain links TRBV7-3 with TRBJ2-1; TRBD2 is a possible D gene (6 bases). CDR3 amino acids: CASRSIGGTYNEQFF. For the CDR3, the DNA is TGTGCCAGCAGATCCATCGGGGGAACCTACAATGAGCAGTTCTTC.